Listed below are T cell receptor beta chains from one sample, sequenced in a study of cytomegalovirus exposure and HLA in healthy donors. Only in-frame clones appear in the TCRdb table, and some are missing; sequencing was by immunoSEQ multiplex PCR. The sample has more than 85,000 clones; roughly 76% are singletons. Sequencing input: PBMCs. The receptor source for this set is a man aged 35 to 55 in good health and CMV-seronegative. The CDR3 runs from the conserved cysteine through the conserved F or W. The D gene is left open where the match is weak. Only part of the rows carry a size: once, few, many, or a class if the clone is expanded.

len: 16
v_gene: TRBV13
abundance: NA
d_gene: TRBD2
j_gene: TRBJ2-2
CDR3nt: TGTGCCAGCAGCCATAGGGGAGGGTGGCTCACCGGGGAGCTGTTTTTT
CDR3aa: CASSHRGGWLTGELFF

len: 13
v_gene: TRBV29-1
abundance: NA
d_gene: NA
j_gene: TRBJ2-5
CDR3nt: TGCAGCGTCTCCCCCGGGGTCCAAGAGACCCAGTACTTC
CDR3aa: CSVSPGVQETQYF

len: 16
v_gene: TRBV7-9
abundance: NA
d_gene: TRBD2
j_gene: TRBJ2-7
CDR3nt: TGTGCCAGCAGCTTAGGGCTAGCGGGAGGAACCTACGAGCAGTACTTC
CDR3aa: CASSLGLAGGTYEQYF

len: 15
v_gene: TRBV7-2
abundance: NA
d_gene: TRBD2
j_gene: TRBJ2-2
CDR3nt: TGTGCCAGCAGCCCCGGGACTAGGAACACCGGGGAGCTGTTTTTT
CDR3aa: CASSPGTRNTGELFF

len: 15
v_gene: TRBV6-1
abundance: once
d_gene: NA
j_gene: TRBJ1-4
CDR3nt: TGTGCCAGCAGTGAAGCGGGGCCGAGAAATGAAAAACTGTTTTTT
CDR3aa: CASSEAGPRNEKLFF

len: 15
v_gene: TRBV5-1
abundance: few
d_gene: NA
j_gene: TRBJ1-4
CDR3nt: TGCGCCAGCAGCAGGAGGGACGGAAATAATGAAAAACTGTTTTTT
CDR3aa: CASSRRDGNNEKLFF

len: 17
v_gene: TRBV9
abundance: few
d_gene: TRBD2
j_gene: TRBJ2-7
CDR3nt: TGTGCCAGCAGCGCAGGGTCCCTACCCAGCGGGAGTAGGGAGCAGTACTTC
CDR3aa: CASSAGSLPSGSREQYF

len: 16
v_gene: TRBV5-4
abundance: few
d_gene: NA
j_gene: TRBJ2-7
CDR3nt: TGTGCCAGCAGCTCGGGTCCGCAGCGGATTTCCTACGAGCAGTACTTC
CDR3aa: CASSSGPQRISYEQYF

len: 15
v_gene: TRBV6-1
abundance: NA
d_gene: TRBD1
j_gene: TRBJ2-7
CDR3nt: TGTGCCAGCAGTGAGACATGGACAGGGGGCAACGAGCAGTACTTC
CDR3aa: CASSETWTGGNEQYF

len: 15
v_gene: TRBV28
abundance: NA
d_gene: TRBD2
j_gene: TRBJ2-1
CDR3nt: TGTGCCAGCAGTCGACTAGCGGGGACTTACAATGAGCAGTTCTTC
CDR3aa: CASSRLAGTYNEQFF

len: 14
v_gene: TRBV7-7
abundance: NA
d_gene: NA
j_gene: TRBJ2-7
CDR3nt: TGTGCCAGCAGCCCTGATCAGGGTTCCTACGAGCAGTACTTC
CDR3aa: CASSPDQGSYEQYF

len: 12
v_gene: TRBV28
abundance: NA
d_gene: NA
j_gene: TRBJ2-7
CDR3nt: TGTGCCAGCATTGGACAGCCCTACGAGCAGTACTTC
CDR3aa: CASIGQPYEQYF

len: 11
v_gene: TRBV29-1
abundance: NA
d_gene: TRBD1
j_gene: TRBJ2-7
CDR3nt: TGCAGCGTGAACAGGGGGTACGAGCAGTACTTC
CDR3aa: CSVNRGYEQYF

len: 15
v_gene: TRBV6-5
abundance: NA
d_gene: NA
j_gene: TRBJ2-7
CDR3nt: TGTGCCAGCAGTTACTCAGGCGGGTGGCTCGACGAGCAGTACTTC
CDR3aa: CASSYSGGWLDEQYF

len: 14
v_gene: TRBV28
abundance: NA
d_gene: TRBD1
j_gene: TRBJ1-2
CDR3nt: TGTGCCAGCAGCCCACAGGGGAGAGTCTATGGCTACACCTTC
CDR3aa: CASSPQGRVYGYTF

len: 13
v_gene: TRBV4-1
abundance: NA
d_gene: TRBD2
j_gene: TRBJ2-2
CDR3nt: TGCGCCAGCGGACTAGCGGGGGGCGGGGAGCTGTTTTTT
CDR3aa: CASGLAGGGELFF

len: 15
v_gene: TRBV11-2
abundance: NA
d_gene: NA
j_gene: TRBJ2-3
CDR3nt: TGTGCCAGCAGCATCCGGGCTAGCGGCACAGATACGCAGTATTTT
CDR3aa: CASSIRASGTDTQYF

len: 11
v_gene: TRBV20-1
abundance: NA
d_gene: NA
j_gene: TRBJ1-1
CDR3nt: TGCGGGAGGAAGTTGAACACTGAAGCTTTCTTT
CDR3aa: CGRKLNTEAFF

len: 15
v_gene: TRBV7-9
abundance: NA
d_gene: NA
j_gene: TRBJ1-6
CDR3nt: TGTGCCAGCAGCCAGGAGGGAAGGGATAATTCACCCCTCCACTTT
CDR3aa: CASSQEGRDNSPLHF

len: 19
v_gene: TRBV7-8
abundance: NA
d_gene: NA
j_gene: TRBJ2-6
CDR3nt: TGTGCCAGCAGCCGTTGGGAGGCAGGGGGATTATCTGGGGCCAACGTCCTGACTTTC
CDR3aa: CASSRWEAGGLSGANVLTF

len: 13
v_gene: TRBV7-2
abundance: few
d_gene: TRBD1
j_gene: TRBJ1-2
CDR3nt: TGTGCCAGCAGGCCAGGGACAGGACTCCGCTACACCTTC
CDR3aa: CASRPGTGLRYTF

len: 16
v_gene: TRBV21-1
abundance: NA
d_gene: NA
j_gene: TRBJ1-1
CDR3nt: TGTGCCAGCAGCAGGAGGCCGGGACAGGGTGTCCCTGAAGCTTTCTTT
CDR3aa: CASSRRPGQGVPEAFF

len: 13
v_gene: TRBV2
abundance: NA
d_gene: TRBD1
j_gene: TRBJ2-3
CDR3nt: TGTGCCAGCAGTGGGGACAGCCCCGATACGCAGTATTTT
CDR3aa: CASSGDSPDTQYF

len: 16
v_gene: TRBV5-6
abundance: NA
d_gene: NA
j_gene: TRBJ2-5
CDR3nt: TGTGCCAGCAGCGGGGTAGTGCAGGGTCTACAAGAGACCCAGTACTTC
CDR3aa: CASSGVVQGLQETQYF

len: 17
v_gene: TRBV4-1
abundance: NA
d_gene: TRBD1
j_gene: TRBJ2-2
CDR3nt: TGCGCCAGCAGCGACGGACAGGGCCGAACAAGGACCGGGGAGCTGTTTTTT
CDR3aa: CASSDGQGRTRTGELFF

len: 16
v_gene: TRBV5-1
abundance: NA
d_gene: NA
j_gene: TRBJ1-4
CDR3nt: TGCGCCAGCAGGGGACACCCCAGTTCGTTCGGTGAAAAACTGTTTTTT
CDR3aa: CASRGHPSSFGEKLFF

len: 15
v_gene: TRBV18
abundance: few
d_gene: NA
j_gene: TRBJ1-5
CDR3nt: TGTGCCAGCTCACTTCGAGGATATAGCAATCAGCCCCAGCATTTT
CDR3aa: CASSLRGYSNQPQHF

len: 13
v_gene: TRBV7-8
abundance: NA
d_gene: NA
j_gene: TRBJ1-1
CDR3nt: TGTGCCAGCAGCTTAGTATTGAACACTGAAGCTTTCTTT
CDR3aa: CASSLVLNTEAFF

len: 17
v_gene: TRBV19
abundance: NA
d_gene: NA
j_gene: TRBJ2-6
CDR3nt: TGTGCCAGTAGTATATTAGGGGGGGTACCAGGGGCCAACGTCCTGACTTTC
CDR3aa: CASSILGGVPGANVLTF

len: 14
v_gene: TRBV7-9
abundance: NA
d_gene: TRBD1
j_gene: TRBJ1-2
CDR3nt: TGTGCCAGCAGCTCGACCCAGGGGGACTATGGCTACACCTTC
CDR3aa: CASSSTQGDYGYTF

len: 14
v_gene: TRBV11-2
abundance: NA
d_gene: TRBD2
j_gene: TRBJ2-3
CDR3nt: TGTGCCAGCAGCCGGACTAGCGGCACAGATACGCAGTATTTT
CDR3aa: CASSRTSGTDTQYF

len: 16
v_gene: TRBV6-5
abundance: NA
d_gene: TRBD1
j_gene: TRBJ2-7
CDR3nt: TGTGCCAGCAGTTACGCTGTAGGGACAGGGACCTACGAGCAGTACTTC
CDR3aa: CASSYAVGTGTYEQYF

len: 14
v_gene: TRBV7-2
abundance: NA
d_gene: TRBD2
j_gene: TRBJ2-2
CDR3nt: TGTGCCAGCACCCCGGGGGGGGGCGGCGGGGAGCTGTTTTTT
CDR3aa: CASTPGGGGGELFF

len: 17
v_gene: TRBV7-2
abundance: NA
d_gene: TRBD1
j_gene: TRBJ2-5
CDR3nt: TGTGCCAGCAGCCATCCAGGACAGGGGGCCACCGGCTCACCCATTAACTTC
CDR3aa: CASSHPGQGATGSPINF

len: 14
v_gene: TRBV4-3
abundance: NA
d_gene: NA
j_gene: TRBJ2-1
CDR3nt: TGCGCCAGCAGACCCGGGACTGAATACAATGAGCAGTTCTTC
CDR3aa: CASRPGTEYNEQFF

len: 12
v_gene: TRBV19
abundance: once
d_gene: NA
j_gene: TRBJ2-1
CDR3nt: TGTGCCGCCAGCGACAGGTACAATGAGCAGTTCTTC
CDR3aa: CAASDRYNEQFF

len: 14
v_gene: TRBV18
abundance: NA
d_gene: NA
j_gene: TRBJ1-2
CDR3nt: TGTGCCAGCTCACCACGAACACGAAACTATGGCTACACCTTC
CDR3aa: CASSPRTRNYGYTF

len: 15
v_gene: TRBV7-8
abundance: NA
d_gene: TRBD2
j_gene: TRBJ2-1
CDR3nt: TGTGCCAGCAGCTTAAGAGCGGGATTGTACAATGAGCAGTTCTTC
CDR3aa: CASSLRAGLYNEQFF

len: 15
v_gene: TRBV11-3
abundance: NA
d_gene: NA
j_gene: TRBJ1-1
CDR3nt: TGTGCCAGCAGCTTGGGGGGGGAGTCAAACACTGAAGCTTTCTTT
CDR3aa: CASSLGGESNTEAFF

len: 15
v_gene: TRBV27
abundance: NA
d_gene: TRBD2
j_gene: TRBJ2-1
CDR3nt: TGTGCCAGCACATGGGGGGAGGGCCCTTACAATGAGCAGTTCTTC
CDR3aa: CASTWGEGPYNEQFF

len: 14
v_gene: TRBV7-2
abundance: NA
d_gene: NA
j_gene: TRBJ2-2
CDR3nt: TGTGCCAGCAGCCCGAGCGGGTACACCGGGGAGCTGTTTTTT
CDR3aa: CASSPSGYTGELFF

len: 14
v_gene: TRBV19
abundance: few
d_gene: NA
j_gene: TRBJ1-5
CDR3nt: TGTGCCAGTAGTATAGCCCCTGGCAATCAGCCCCAGCATTTT
CDR3aa: CASSIAPGNQPQHF

len: 14
v_gene: TRBV10-1
abundance: NA
d_gene: TRBD1
j_gene: TRBJ2-7
CDR3nt: TGCGCCAGCAGACACGACAGGGACTCCTACGAGCAGTACTTC
CDR3aa: CASRHDRDSYEQYF

len: 15
v_gene: TRBV11-2
abundance: NA
d_gene: TRBD2
j_gene: TRBJ2-7
CDR3nt: TGTGCCAGCAGTTACCAGACTAGCGGGGGTACCCCCTTCTTCTTC
CDR3aa: CASSYQTSGGTPFFF

len: 18
v_gene: TRBV9
abundance: few
d_gene: TRBD2
j_gene: TRBJ2-1
CDR3nt: TGTGCCAGCAGCCGTGGGGCTAGCGGGGGGAGCTCCTACAATGAGCAGTTCTTC
CDR3aa: CASSRGASGGSSYNEQFF

len: 17
v_gene: TRBV18
abundance: NA
d_gene: NA
j_gene: TRBJ1-5
CDR3nt: TGTGCCAGCTCACCAGAAGGACAGATATATAGCAATCAGCCCCAGCATTTT
CDR3aa: CASSPEGQIYSNQPQHF

len: 16
v_gene: TRBV9
abundance: NA
d_gene: NA
j_gene: TRBJ2-3
CDR3nt: TGTGCCAGCAGCGTAGTGGTTACAGCCTCCACAGATACGCAGTATTTT
CDR3aa: CASSVVVTASTDTQYF